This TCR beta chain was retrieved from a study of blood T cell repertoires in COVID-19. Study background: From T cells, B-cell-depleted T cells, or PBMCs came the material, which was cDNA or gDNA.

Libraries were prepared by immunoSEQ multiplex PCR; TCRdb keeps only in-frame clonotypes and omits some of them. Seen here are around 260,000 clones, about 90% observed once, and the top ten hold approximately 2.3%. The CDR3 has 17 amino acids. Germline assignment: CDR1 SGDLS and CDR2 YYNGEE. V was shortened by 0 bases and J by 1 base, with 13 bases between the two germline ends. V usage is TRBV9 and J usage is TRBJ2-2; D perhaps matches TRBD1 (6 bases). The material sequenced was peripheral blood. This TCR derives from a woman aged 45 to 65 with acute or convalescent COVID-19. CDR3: CASSVAGHFLNTGELFF. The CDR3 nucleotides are TGTGCCAGCAGCGTAGCGGGACACTTCCTGAACACCGGGGAGCTGTTTTTT. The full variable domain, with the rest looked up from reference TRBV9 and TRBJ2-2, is DSGVTQTPKHLITATGQRVTLRCSPRSGDLSVYWYQQSLDQGLQFLIQYYNGEERAKGNILERFSAQQFPDLHSELNLSSLELGDSALYFCASSVAGHFLNTGELFFGEGSRLTVL.